One TCR beta chain is described in this entry. The repertoire was sequenced with immunoSEQ multiplex PCR; TCRdb's copy has only in-frame clones and lacks some. The sample comprises 80,000 to 100,000 clones, about 80% of which are singletons, and around 22% rests with the top ten. The CDR3 covers 14 residues. Unmatched junction bases numbered 6, after V lost 4 bases and J lost 2 bases. Germline V gives CDR1 SQVTM, CDR2 ANQGSEA. This record belongs to a study of blood T cell repertoires in COVID-19. The overall study: The origin of the acute and convalescent COVID-19 samples was the United States, Italy and Spain.

This rearrangement joins TRBV29-1 to TRBJ2-3; 7 positions match TRBD2. Sequencing used peripheral blood. This TCR was recovered from a man between 65 and 85 years old with acute or convalescent COVID-19. CDR3 bases: TGCAGCGTTGGGACTAGTGGGCCCACAGATACGCAGTATTTT. It codes for CSVGTSGPTDTQYF.